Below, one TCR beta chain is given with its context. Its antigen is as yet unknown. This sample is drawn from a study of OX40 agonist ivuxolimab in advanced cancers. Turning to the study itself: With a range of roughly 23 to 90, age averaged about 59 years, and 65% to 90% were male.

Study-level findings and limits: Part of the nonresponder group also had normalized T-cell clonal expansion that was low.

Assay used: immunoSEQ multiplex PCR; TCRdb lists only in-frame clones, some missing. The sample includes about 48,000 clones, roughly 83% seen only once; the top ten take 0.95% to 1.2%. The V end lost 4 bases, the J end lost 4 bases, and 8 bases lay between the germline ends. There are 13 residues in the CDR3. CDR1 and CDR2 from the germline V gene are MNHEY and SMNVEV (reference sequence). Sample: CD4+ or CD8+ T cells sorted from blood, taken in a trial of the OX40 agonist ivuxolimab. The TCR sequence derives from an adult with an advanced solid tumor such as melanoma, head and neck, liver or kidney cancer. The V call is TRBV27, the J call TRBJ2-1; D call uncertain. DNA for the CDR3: TGTGCCAGCAGTTCCCTCCGGTACAATGAGCAGTTCTTC. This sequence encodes CASSSLRYNEQFF.